The 14 T cell receptor beta chains listed next were all sequenced from one sample in a study of T cells in narcolepsy. This table comes from immunoSEQ multiplex PCR, and its TCRdb copy is limited to in-frame clones, with some not included. The table has about 22,000 clones, around 81% seen once. The sequencing sample was made of memory (CD45RA-) CD4+ T cells from blood. These TCRs come from a human donor in good health.

V usage is TRBV7-2 and J usage is TRBJ2-2; TRBD2 aligns across 8 bases. V lost 3 bases to trimming and J lost 4 bases; unmatched junction nucleotides: 1. CDR3 length: 14 residues. Germline V lookup: CDR1 SGHTA, CDR2 FQGNSA. CDR3 DNA sequence: TGTGCCAGCAGCTTGACTAGCGTCACCGGGGAGCTGTTTTTT. The encoded protein is CASSLTSVTGELFF.

This CDR3 is CASSYKGQQNTEAFF. The CDR3 coding sequence is TGTGCCAGCAGCTATAAGGGACAGCAGAACACTGAAGCTTTCTTT. The V call is TRBV13, the J call TRBJ1-1, with 7 bases identical to TRBD1. The length of the CDR3 is 15 residues. Germline loops: CDR1 PRHDT, CDR2 FYEKMQ (reference sequence). The V and J ends lost 4 bases and 1 base, in that order; junction bases with no gene match: 6.

The gene calls are TRBV6-1 and TRBJ2-7; 8 positions agree with TRBD1. The CDR3 spans 14 residues. In germline, CDR1 is MNHNS, CDR2 SASEGT. The junction had 4 bases not matched to a gene; V was cut back by 6 bases and J by 0 bases. The CDR3 sequence: CASSGTGLSYEQYF. The CDR3 DNA reads as TGTGCCAGCAGCGGGACAGGCCTCTCCTACGAGCAGTACTTC.

The CDR3 bases are TGTGCCAGCAGCCAAGCCTTGGGCGGACAGACCGGGGAGCTGTTTTTT. Its translation is CASSQALGGQTGELFF. The rearrangement joins TRBV4-2 to TRBJ2-2; a possible D gene is TRBD1 (6 bases). V lost 1 base, J lost 5 bases, and 14 bases lay in between. The CDR3 contains 16 residues. The germline V gene encodes CDR1 LGHNA and CDR2 YNFKEQ.

The chain recombines TRBV9 with TRBJ2-1; possible D gene TRBD1, 6 bases. V lost 3 bases and J 6 bases, leaving 19 bases between the germline ends. This CDR3 has 16 amino acids. Germline assignment: CDR1 SGDLS and CDR2 YYNGEE. The CDR3 is CASSAYVGANLNEQFF. For the CDR3, the DNA is TGTGCCAGCAGCGCCTACGTGGGGGCGAACCTCAATGAGCAGTTCTTC. Based on the CDR3 plus reference TRBV9 and TRBJ2-1, the full variable domain is DSGVTQTPKHLITATGQRVTLRCSPRSGDLSVYWYQQSLDQGLQFLIQYYNGEERAKGNILERFSAQQFPDLHSELNLSSLELGDSALYFCASSAYVGANLNEQFFGPGTRLTVL.

On this clone: A junction end diverges from the germline sequence, so it may reflect a read error. The V and J genes are TRBV19 and TRBJ1-5; 7 bases fit TRBD1. The CDR3 is 13 residues long. CDR1 and CDR2 (germline): LNHDA, SQIVND (reference sequence). CDR3 protein: CASSPQGNLPQHF. The CDR3 bases are TGTGCCAGTAGTCCACAGGGGAATCTGCCCCAGCATTTT. The full variable domain, in which reference TRBV19 and TRBJ1-5 provide the parts outside the CDR3, is DGGITQSPKYLFRKEGQNVTLSCEQNLNHDAMYWYRQDPGQGLRLIYYSQIVNDFQKGDIAEGYSVSREKKESFPLTVTSAQKNPTAFYLCASSPQGNLPQHFGDGTRLSIL.

The CDR3 reads CASRDRGLYEQYF. The CDR3 nucleotides are TGTGCCAGCCGGGACAGGGGCCTCTACGAGCAGTACTTC. The rearrangement links TRBV10-3 to TRBJ2-7; TRBD1 agrees at 10 bases. The CDR3 extends over 13 amino acids. The V gene end was trimmed by 10 bases and the J gene end by 3 bases; junction bases not matched to a gene: 6. Germline CDR1 reads ENHRY; CDR2 reads SYGVKD.

The rearrangement uses TRBV7-9 and TRBJ2-2; TRBD1 matches 10 bases. Germline CDR1 reads SEHNR; CDR2 reads FQNEAQ (reference sequence). CDR3 length equals 15 residues. With 7 bases clipped from V and 7 bases from J, the junction kept 9 bases outside the gene matches. CDR3 protein: CASNLATGGHGELFF. The CDR3 region has the DNA TGTGCCAGCAACCTGGCGACAGGGGGCCACGGGGAGCTGTTTTTT.

This chain uses TRBV10-2 with TRBJ2-2; D tentatively reads TRBD1 or TRBD2 (5 bases each). CDR1 WSHSY and CDR2 SAAADI come from the germline V gene. V lost 7 bases and J 3 bases, leaving 12 bases between the germline ends. The CDR3 extends over 14 amino acids. The CDR3 nucleotides read TGCGCCAGCACCACCGGGGCCGACACCGGGGAGCTGTTTTTT. This translates into CASTTGADTGELFF.

The V gene is TRBV10-3, the J gene TRBJ1-5; TRBD1 matches 8 bases. The germline CDR1 and CDR2 sequences are ENHRY and SYGVKD. After removal of 11 bases from V and 1 base from J, the junction contained 4 bases not matched to a gene. This CDR3 is built from 13 residues. The CDR3 coding sequence is TGTGCCCACAGGGGGGCGAGCAATCAGCCCCAGCATTTT. Translating it yields CAHRGASNQPQHF.

The rearrangement joins TRBV2 to TRBJ1-6, with TRBD1 matching over 8 bases. The CDR3 runs to 14 residues. The V gene's germline CDR1 is SNHLY and CDR2 FYNNEI. The V gene end was trimmed by 5 bases and the J gene end by 10 bases; junction bases not matched to a gene: 7. DNA of the CDR3: TGTGCCAGCAGTTTTGGACAGGGCAGATCACCCCTCCACTTT. Residues: CASSFGQGRSPLHF.

The chain links TRBV6-5 to TRBJ1-6, with 7 positions matching TRBD1. Losses at the gene ends were 5 bases for V and 7 bases for J; bases not matched to a gene: 8. CDR1 is MNHEY, CDR2 SVGAGI, per germline. This CDR3 region has 15 residues. CDR3 bases: TGTGCCAGCAGTCCCAGGACAGGACCGAATTCACCCCTCCACTTT. Translating it yields CASSPRTGPNSPLHF.

V usage is TRBV10-3 and J usage is TRBJ2-7; D is unresolved. The germline CDR1 and CDR2 sequences are ENHRY and SYGVKD. Trimming removed 1 base from V and 6 bases from J, with 16 bases in between. The CDR3 is 15 amino acids. The CDR3 DNA reads as TGTGCCATCAGTGAGTGGGATAGTGATTACAGCGAGCAGTACTTC. Translated: CAISEWDSDYSEQYF.

This chain connects TRBV5-1 to TRBJ1-1, with D perhaps TRBD1 (6 bases). V was clipped by 3 bases and J by 0 bases, with 15 bases between them. Germline CDR1 and CDR2: SGHRS and YFSETQ. The CDR3 is made up of 16 amino acids. The DNA of the CDR3 is TGCGCCAGCAGCTCCGATCCCGGGACACTGAACACTGAAGCTTTCTTT. Translated: CASSSDPGTLNTEAFF.